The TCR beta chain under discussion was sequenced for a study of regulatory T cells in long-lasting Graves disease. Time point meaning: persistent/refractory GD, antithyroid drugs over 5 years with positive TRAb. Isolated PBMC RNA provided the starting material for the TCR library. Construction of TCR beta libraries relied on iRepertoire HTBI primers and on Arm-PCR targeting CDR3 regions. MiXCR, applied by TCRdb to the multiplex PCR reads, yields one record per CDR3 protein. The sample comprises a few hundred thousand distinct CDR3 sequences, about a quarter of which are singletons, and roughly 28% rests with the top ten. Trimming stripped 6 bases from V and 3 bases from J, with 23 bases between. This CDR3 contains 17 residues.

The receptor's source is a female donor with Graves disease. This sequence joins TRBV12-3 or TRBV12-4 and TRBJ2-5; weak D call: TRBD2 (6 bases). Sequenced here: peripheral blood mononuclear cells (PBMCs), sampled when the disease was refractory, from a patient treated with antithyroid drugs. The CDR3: CASRKSPPAGPKETQYF. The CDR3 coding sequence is TGTGCCAGCAGAAAAAGCCCTCCGGCGGGACCCAAAGAGACCCAGTACTTC.